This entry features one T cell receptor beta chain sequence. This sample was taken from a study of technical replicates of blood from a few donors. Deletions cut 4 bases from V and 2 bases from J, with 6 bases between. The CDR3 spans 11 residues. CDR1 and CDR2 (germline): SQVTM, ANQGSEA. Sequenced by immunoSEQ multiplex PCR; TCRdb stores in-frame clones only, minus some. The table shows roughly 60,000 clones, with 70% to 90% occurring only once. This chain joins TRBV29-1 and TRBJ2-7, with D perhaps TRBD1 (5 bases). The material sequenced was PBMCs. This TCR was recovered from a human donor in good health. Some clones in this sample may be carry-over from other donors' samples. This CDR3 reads CSVGTTYEQYF. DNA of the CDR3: TGCAGCGTTGGGACAACCTACGAGCAGTACTTC.